This T cell receptor beta chain was observed in a study of blood T cell repertoires in COVID-19. Study information: From the United States, Italy and Spain came samples of acute and convalescent COVID-19.

As processed by the authors: The assay estimated nucleated cells by amplifying reference gene primers. Assay used: immunoSEQ multiplex PCR; TCRdb lists only in-frame clones, some missing. The V and J calls and clone size are taken from that table; D and trimming were inferred from the DNA. The repertoire has under 45,000 clones, 65% to 80% of them found once; the top ten carry about 25%. Sequenced: peripheral blood. The source is an elderly man with acute or convalescent COVID-19.

The CDR3 nucleotides are TGTGCCAGCAGCTTGGCATTTTCGGTGGATGGCTACACCTTC. This gives the protein CASSLAFSVDGYTF. The V and J genes are TRBV5-4 and TRBJ1-2, with D unresolved. Germline loops: CDR1 SGHNT, CDR2 YYREEE (reference sequence). The length of the CDR3 is 14 residues. Trimming cost V 0 bases and J 6 bases, with 12 bases left between them.